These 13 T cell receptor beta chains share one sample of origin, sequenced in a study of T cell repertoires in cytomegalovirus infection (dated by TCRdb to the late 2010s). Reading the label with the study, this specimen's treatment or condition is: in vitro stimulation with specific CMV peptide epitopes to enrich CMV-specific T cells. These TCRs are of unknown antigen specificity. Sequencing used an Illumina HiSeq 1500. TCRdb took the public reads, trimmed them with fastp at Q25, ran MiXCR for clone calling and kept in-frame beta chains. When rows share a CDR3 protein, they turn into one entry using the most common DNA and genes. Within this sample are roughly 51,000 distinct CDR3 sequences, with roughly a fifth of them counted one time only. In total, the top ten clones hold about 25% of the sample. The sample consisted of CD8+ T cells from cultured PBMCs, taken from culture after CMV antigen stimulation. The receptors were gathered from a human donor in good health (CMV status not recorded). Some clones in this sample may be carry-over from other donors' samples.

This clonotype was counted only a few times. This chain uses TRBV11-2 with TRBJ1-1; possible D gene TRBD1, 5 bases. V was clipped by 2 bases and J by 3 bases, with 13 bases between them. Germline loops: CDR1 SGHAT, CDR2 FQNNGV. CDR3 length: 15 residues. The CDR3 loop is CASSLRGRADTEAFF. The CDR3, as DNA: TGTGCCAGCAGCTTAAGGGGTAGGGCGGACACTGAAGCTTTCTTT.

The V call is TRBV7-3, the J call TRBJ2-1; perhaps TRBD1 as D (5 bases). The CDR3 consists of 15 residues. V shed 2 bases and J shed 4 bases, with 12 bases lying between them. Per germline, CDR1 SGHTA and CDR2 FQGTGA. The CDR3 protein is CASSLGIGDYNEQFF. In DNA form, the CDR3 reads TGTGCCAGCAGCTTAGGCATAGGGGATTACAATGAGCAGTTCTTC. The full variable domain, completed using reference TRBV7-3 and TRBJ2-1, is GAGVSQTPSNKVTEKGKYVELRCDPISGHTALYWYRQSLGQGPEFLIYFQGTGAADDSGLPNDRFFAVRPEGSVSTLKIQRTERGDSAVYLCASSLGIGDYNEQFFGPGTRLTVL.

The CDR3 loop reads CASSIARDALYEQYF. The DNA of the CDR3 is TGTGCCAGTAGTATCGCTCGGGACGCCCTCTACGAGCAGTACTTC. The V and J genes are TRBV19 and TRBJ2-7; D possibly matches TRBD1 or TRBD2 (5 bases each). The CDR3 runs to 15 residues. Between the trimmed V and J ends, which lost 3 bases and 3 bases, there was a span of 15 bases. Looked up from germline, CDR1 is LNHDA and CDR2 is SQIVND (reference sequence).

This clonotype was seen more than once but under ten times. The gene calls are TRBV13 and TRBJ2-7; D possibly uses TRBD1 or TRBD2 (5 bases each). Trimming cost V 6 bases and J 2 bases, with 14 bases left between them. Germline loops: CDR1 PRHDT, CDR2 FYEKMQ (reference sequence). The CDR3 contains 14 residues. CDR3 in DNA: TGTGCCAGCAGTGTCCGGGACGGAACCTACGAGCAGTACTTC. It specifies CASSVRDGTYEQYF.

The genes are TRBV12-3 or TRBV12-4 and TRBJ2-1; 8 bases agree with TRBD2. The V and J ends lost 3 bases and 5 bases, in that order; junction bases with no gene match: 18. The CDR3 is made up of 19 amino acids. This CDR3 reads CASSFASGPTMRWNNEQFF. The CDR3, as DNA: TGTGCCAGCAGTTTTGCTAGCGGGCCTACAATGAGGTGGAACAATGAGCAGTTCTTC.

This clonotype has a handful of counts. The CDR3 bases are TGTGCCAGCAGTCAGGGACTAGCGGGAGGCTGGTCCAATGAGCAGTTCTTC. Translating gives CASSQGLAGGWSNEQFF. The chain carries TRBV27 and TRBJ2-1; 15 positions match TRBD2. Germline lookup yields CDR1 MNHEY and CDR2 SMNVEV (reference sequence). V gave up 5 bases and J gave up 6 bases; unmatched junction bases: 8. There are 17 residues in the CDR3.

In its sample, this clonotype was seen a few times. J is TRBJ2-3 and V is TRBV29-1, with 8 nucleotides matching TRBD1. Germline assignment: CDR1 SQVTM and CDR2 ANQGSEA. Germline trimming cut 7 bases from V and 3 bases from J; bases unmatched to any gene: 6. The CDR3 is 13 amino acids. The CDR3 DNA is TGCAGCGCCCGGACAGGGCTAACAGATACGCAGTATTTT. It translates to CSARTGLTDTQYF.

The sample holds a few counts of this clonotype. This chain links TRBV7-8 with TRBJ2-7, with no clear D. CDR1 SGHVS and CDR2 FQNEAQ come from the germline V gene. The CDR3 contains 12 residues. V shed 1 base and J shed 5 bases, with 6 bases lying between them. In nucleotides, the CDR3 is TGTGCCAGCAGCTTAGACCCGGACGAGCAGTACTTC. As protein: CASSLDPDEQYF.

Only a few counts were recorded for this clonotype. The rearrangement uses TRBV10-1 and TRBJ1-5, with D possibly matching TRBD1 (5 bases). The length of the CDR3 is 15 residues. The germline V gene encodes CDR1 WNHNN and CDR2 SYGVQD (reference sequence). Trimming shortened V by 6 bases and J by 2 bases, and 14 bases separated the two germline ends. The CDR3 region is CASSTYMGGNQPQHF. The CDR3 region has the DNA TGCGCCAGCAGCACATACATGGGGGGCAATCAGCCCCAGCATTTT.

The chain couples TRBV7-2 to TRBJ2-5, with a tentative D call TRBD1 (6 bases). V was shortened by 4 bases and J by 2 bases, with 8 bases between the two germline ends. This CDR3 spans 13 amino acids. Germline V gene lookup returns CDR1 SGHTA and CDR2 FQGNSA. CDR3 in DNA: TGTGCCAGCAGCTGGACAGAACAAGAGACCCAGTACTTC. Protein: CASSWTEQETQYF.

In DNA, the CDR3 is TGTGCCAGCAGTTTGGCGGGGAGCTATGGCTACACCTTC. Its translation is CASSLAGSYGYTF. The chain is built from TRBV27 and TRBJ1-2, with D unclear. The CDR3 has 13 residues. Looked up from germline, CDR1 is MNHEY and CDR2 is SMNVEV (reference sequence). Between the trimmed V and J ends, which lost 3 bases and 4 bases, there was a span of 9 bases.

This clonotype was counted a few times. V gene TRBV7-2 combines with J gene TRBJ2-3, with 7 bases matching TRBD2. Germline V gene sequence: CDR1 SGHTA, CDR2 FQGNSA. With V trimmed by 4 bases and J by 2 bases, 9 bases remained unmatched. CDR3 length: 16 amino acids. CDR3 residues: CASSSPASGFTDTQYF. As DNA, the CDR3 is TGTGCCAGCAGCTCACCGGCTAGCGGTTTCACAGATACGCAGTATTTT.

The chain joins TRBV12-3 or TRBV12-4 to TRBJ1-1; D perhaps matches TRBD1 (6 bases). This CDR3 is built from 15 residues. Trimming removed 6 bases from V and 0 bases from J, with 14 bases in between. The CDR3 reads CASSPGTRLNTEAFF. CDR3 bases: TGTGCCAGCAGCCCCGGGACAAGATTGAACACTGAAGCTTTCTTT.